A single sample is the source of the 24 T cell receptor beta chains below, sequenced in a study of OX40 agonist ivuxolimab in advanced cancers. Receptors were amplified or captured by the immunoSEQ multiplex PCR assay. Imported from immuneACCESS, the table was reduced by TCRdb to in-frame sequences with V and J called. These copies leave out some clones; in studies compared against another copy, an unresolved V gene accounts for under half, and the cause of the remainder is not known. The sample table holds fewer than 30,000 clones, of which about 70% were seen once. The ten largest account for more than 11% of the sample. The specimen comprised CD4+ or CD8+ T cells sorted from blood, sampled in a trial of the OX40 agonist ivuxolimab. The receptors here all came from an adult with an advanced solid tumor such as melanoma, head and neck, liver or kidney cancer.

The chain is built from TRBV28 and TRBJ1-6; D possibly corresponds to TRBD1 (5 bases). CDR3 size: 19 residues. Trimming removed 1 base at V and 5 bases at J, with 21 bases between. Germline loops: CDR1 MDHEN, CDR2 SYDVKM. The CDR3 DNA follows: TGTGCCAGCAGTTTATTAACGGTATTGGGGACCGGCAATAATTCACCCCTCCACTTT. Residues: CASSLLTVLGTGNNSPLHF.

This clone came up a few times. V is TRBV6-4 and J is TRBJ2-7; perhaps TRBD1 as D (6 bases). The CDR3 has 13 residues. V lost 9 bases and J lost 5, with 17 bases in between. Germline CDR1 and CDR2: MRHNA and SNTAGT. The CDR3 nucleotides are TGTGCCAGGGGATGGGGCAGGGACAACGAGCAGTACTTC. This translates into CARGWGRDNEQYF.

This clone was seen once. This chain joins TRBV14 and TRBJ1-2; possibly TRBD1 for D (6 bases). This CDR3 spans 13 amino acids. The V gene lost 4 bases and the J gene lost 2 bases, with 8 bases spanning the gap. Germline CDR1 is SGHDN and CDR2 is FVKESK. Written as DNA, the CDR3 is TGTGCCAGCAGCCGGACAGCGAACTATGGCTACACCTTC. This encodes CASSRTANYGYTF.

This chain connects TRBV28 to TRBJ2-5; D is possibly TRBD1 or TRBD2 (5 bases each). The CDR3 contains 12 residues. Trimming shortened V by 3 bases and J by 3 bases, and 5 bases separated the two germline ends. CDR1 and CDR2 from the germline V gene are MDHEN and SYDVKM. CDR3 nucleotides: TGTGCCAGCAGTTTGGGGGAAGAGACCCAGTACTTC. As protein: CASSLGEETQYF.

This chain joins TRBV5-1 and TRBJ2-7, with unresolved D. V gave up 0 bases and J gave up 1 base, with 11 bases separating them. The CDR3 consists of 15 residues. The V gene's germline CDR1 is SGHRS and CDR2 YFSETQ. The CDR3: CASSLALGVSYEQYF. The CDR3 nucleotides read TGCGCCAGCAGCTTGGCCCTGGGCGTATCCTACGAGCAGTACTTC.

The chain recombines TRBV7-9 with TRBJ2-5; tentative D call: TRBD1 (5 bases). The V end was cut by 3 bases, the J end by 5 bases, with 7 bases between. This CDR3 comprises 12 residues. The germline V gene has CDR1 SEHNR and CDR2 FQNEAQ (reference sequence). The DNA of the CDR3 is TGTGCCAGCAGCTTTTCAGGGGAGACCCAGTACTTC. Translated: CASSFSGETQYF.

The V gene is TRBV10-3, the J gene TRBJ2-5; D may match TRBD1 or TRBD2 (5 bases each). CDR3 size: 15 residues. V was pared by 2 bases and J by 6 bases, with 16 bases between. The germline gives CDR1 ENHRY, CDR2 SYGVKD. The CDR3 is CAISETPGPLKTQYF. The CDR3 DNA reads TGTGCCATCAGTGAGACGCCGGGGCCATTAAAGACCCAGTACTTC.

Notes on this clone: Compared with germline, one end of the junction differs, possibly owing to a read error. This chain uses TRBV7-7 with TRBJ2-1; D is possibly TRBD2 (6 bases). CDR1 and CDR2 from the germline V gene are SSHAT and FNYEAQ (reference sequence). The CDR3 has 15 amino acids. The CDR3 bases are TGTGCTAGCAGCAGGGACTCGAGCTCCTACAATGAGCAGTTCTTC. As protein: CASSRDSSSYNEQFF.

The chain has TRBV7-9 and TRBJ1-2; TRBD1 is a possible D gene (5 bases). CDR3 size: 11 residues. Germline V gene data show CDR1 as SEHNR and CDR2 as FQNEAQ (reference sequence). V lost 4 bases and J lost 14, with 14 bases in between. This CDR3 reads CASSWGPSHTF. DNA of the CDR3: TGTGCCAGCAGCTGGGGACCGAGTCATACCTTC.

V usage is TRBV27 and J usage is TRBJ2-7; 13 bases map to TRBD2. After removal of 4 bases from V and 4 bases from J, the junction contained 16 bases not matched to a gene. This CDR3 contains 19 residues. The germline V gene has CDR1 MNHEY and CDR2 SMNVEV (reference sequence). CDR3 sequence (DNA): TGTGCCAGCAGTTCGCTCCTACTAGCGGGGGGGCAATGGGGATACGAGCAGTACTTC. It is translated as CASSSLLLAGGQWGYEQYF.

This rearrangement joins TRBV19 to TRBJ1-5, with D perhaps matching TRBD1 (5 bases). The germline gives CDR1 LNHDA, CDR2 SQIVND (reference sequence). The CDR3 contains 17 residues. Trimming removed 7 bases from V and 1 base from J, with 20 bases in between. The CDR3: CASTPGMGRDSNQPQHF. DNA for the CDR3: TGTGCCAGTACCCCAGGAATGGGGCGGGACAGCAATCAGCCCCAGCATTTT.

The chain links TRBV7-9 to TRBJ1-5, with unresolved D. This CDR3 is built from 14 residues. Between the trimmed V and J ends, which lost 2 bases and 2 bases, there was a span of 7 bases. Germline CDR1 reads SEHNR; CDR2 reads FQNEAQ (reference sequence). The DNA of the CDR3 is TGTGCCAGCAGCTTATCTAGGGGCAATCAGCCCCAGCATTTT. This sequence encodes CASSLSRGNQPQHF.

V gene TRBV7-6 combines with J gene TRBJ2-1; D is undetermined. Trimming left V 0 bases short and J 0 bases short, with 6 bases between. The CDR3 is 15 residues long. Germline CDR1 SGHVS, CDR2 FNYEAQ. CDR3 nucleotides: TGTGCCAGCAGCTTAGCGATAAGCTCCTACAATGAGCAGTTCTTC. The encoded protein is CASSLAISSYNEQFF.

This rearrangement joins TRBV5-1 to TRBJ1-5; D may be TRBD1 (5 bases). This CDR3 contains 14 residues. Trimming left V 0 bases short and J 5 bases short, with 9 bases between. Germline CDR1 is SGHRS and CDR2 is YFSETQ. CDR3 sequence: CASSLGGRDQPQHF. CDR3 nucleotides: TGCGCCAGCAGCTTGGGGGGCCGTGATCAGCCCCAGCATTTT.

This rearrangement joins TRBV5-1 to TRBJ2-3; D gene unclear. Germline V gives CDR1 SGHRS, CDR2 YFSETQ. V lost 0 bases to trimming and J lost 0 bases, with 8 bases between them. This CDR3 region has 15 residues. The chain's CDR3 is CASSLAPQSTDTQYF. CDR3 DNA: TGCGCCAGCAGCTTGGCCCCACAAAGCACAGATACGCAGTATTTT. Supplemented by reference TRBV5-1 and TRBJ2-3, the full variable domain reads KAGVTQTPRYLIKTRGQQVTLSCSPISGHRSVSWYQQTPGQGLQFLFEYFSETQRNKGNFPGRFSGRQFSNSRSEMNVSTLELGDSALYLCASSLAPQSTDTQYFGPGTRLTVL.

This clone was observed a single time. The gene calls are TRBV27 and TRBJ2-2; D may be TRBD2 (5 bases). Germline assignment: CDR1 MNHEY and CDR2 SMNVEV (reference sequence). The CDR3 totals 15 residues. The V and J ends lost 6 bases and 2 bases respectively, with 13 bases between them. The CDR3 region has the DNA TGTGCCAGCAGCCTCGGACGGGGAAACACCGGGGAGCTGTTTTTT. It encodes CASSLGRGNTGELFF.

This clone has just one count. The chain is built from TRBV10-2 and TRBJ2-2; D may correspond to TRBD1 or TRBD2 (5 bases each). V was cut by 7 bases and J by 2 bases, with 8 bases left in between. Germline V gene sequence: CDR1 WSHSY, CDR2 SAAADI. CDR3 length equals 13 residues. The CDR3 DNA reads TGCGCCAGCAAGAGGGGAAACACCGGGGAGCTGTTTTTT. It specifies CASKRGNTGELFF.

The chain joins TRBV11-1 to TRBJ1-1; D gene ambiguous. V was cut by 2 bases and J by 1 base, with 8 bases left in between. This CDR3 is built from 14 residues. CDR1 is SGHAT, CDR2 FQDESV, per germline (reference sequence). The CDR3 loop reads CASSLFRGNTEAFF. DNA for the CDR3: TGTGCCAGCAGCTTATTTCGGGGGAACACTGAAGCTTTCTTT.

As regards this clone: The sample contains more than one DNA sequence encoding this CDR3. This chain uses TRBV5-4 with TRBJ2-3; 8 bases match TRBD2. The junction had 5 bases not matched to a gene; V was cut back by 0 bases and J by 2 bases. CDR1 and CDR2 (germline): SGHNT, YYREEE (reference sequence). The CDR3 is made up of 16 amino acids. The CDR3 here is CASSLERGGLTDTQYF. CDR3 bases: TGTGCCAGCAGCTTGGAACGGGGGGGCCTCACAGATACGCAGTATTTT.

CDR3 in amino acids: CSAWGASEQYF. CDR3 in DNA: TGCAGTGCTTGGGGGGCCTCCGAGCAGTACTTC. The gene calls are TRBV20-1 and TRBJ2-5; the D call may be TRBD1 or TRBD2 (6 bases each). The DNA end is a closer match to TRBJ2-7, so the J assignment may be wrong. Germline V gene lookup returns CDR1 DFQATT and CDR2 SNEGSKA (reference sequence). The CDR3 runs 11 residues.

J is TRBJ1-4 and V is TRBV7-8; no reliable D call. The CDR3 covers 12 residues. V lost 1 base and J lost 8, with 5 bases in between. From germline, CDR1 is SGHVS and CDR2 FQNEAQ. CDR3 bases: TGTGCCAGCAGCTTAGTTCGGGAAAAACTGTTTTTT. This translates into CASSLVREKLFF. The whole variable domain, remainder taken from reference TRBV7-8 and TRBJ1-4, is GAGVSQSPRYKVAKRGQDVALRCDPISGHVSLFWYQQALGQGPEFLTYFQNEAQLDKSGLPSDRFFAERPEGSVSTLKIQRTQQEDSAVYLCASSLVREKLFFGSGTQLSVL.

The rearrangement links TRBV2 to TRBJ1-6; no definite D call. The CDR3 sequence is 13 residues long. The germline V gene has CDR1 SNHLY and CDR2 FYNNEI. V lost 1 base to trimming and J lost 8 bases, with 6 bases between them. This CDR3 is CASSEGPYSPLHF. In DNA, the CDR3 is TGTGCCAGCAGTGAAGGCCCCTATTCACCCCTCCACTTT.

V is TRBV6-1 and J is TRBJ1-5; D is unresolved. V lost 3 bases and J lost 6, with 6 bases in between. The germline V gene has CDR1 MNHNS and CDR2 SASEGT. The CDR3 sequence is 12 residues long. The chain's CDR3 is CASSDLRQPQHF. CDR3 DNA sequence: TGTGCCAGCAGTGATCTTCGTCAGCCCCAGCATTTT.

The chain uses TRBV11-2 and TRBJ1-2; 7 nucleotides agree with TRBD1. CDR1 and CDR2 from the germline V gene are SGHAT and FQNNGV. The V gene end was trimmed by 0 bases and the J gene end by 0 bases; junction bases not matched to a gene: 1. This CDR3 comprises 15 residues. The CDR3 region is CASSLETGPNYGYTF. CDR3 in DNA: TGTGCCAGCAGCTTAGAGACAGGGCCTAACTATGGCTACACCTTC. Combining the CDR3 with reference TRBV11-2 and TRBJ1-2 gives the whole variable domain EAGVAQSPRYKIIEKRQSVAFWCNPISGHATLYWYQQILGQGPKLLIQFQNNGVVDDSQLPKDRFSAERLKGVDSTLKIQPAKLEDSAVYLCASSLETGPNYGYTFGSGTRLTVV.